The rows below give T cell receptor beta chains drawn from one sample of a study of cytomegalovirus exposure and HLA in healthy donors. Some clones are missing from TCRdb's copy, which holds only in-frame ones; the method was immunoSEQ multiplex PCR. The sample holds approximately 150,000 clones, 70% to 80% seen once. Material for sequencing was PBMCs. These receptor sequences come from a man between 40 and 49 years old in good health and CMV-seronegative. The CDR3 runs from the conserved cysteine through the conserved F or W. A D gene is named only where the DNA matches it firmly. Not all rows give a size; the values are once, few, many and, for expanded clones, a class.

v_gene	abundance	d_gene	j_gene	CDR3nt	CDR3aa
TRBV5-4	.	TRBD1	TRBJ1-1	TGTGCCAGCAGCTTCAGGGGGGCGCTTTTCGCGGAAGCTTTCTTT	CASSFRGALFAEAFF
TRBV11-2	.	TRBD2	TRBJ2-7	TGTGCCAGCAGCTTAATGGCTAGCGGGCTAGGCGAGCAGTACTTC	CASSLMASGLGEQYF
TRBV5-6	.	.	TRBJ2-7	TGTGCCAGCAGCCCACAGGGTTTTGACGAGCAGTACTTC	CASSPQGFDEQYF
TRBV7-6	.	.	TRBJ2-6	TGTGCCAGCAGCTTAGGGGGCGGTGACTCTGGGGCCAACGTCCTGACTTTC	CASSLGGGDSGANVLTF
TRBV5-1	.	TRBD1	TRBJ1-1	TGCGCCAGCAGCTCCGGGACAGGGGATTTGTCTGAAGCTTTCTTT	CASSSGTGDLSEAFF
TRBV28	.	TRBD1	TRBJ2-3	TGTGCCAGCAGTCCATCCGGGACAGTCACAGATACGCAGTATTTT	CASSPSGTVTDTQYF
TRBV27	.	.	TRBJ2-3	TGTGCCAGCAGTTTACTAGGCGGCACAGATACGCAGTATTTT	CASSLLGGTDTQYF
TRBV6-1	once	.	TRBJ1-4	TGTGCCAGCAGTGAAGTTTTGGCAGGGAATGAAAAACTGTTTTTT	CASSEVLAGNEKLFF
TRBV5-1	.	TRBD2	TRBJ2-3	TGCGCCAGCAGAGCGGGAGGCACAGATACGCAGTATTTT	CASRAGGTDTQYF
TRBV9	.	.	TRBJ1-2	TGTGCCAGCAGCGGAAACGCACAGGGCTATGGCTACACCTTC	CASSGNAQGYGYTF
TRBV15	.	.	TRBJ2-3	TGTGCCACCAGCAGGGCCGGGACTAGCACAGATACGCAGTATTTT	CATSRAGTSTDTQYF
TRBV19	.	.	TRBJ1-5	TGTGCCAGTAGTATGGGGCCGGTGCATCAGCCCCAGCATTTT	CASSMGPVHQPQHF
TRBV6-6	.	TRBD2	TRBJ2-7	TGTGCCAGCACCCTCTCCCCAGGGAGGGGAGAGCAGTACTTC	CASTLSPGRGEQYF
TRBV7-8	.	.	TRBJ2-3	TGTGCCAGCAGCCCTGCCGGAGGGGCCCCAGATACGCAGTATTTT	CASSPAGGAPDTQYF
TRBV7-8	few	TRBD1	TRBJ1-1	TGTGCCAGCAGCCTCCGACAGGGGCCGTCGTCTGAAGCTTTCTTT	CASSLRQGPSSEAFF
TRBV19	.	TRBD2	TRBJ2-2	TGTGCCAGTAGACAAGGACTAGCGGGATTACGCCGCACCGGGGAGCTGTTTTTT	CASRQGLAGLRRTGELFF
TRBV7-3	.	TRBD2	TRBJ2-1	TGTGCCAGCAGCTTGGGACTAGCGACCAGGAGGGAGCAGTTCTTC	CASSLGLATRREQFF
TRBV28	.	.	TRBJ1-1	TGTGCCAGCAGTTCAATCACTGAAGCTTTCTTT	CASSSITEAFF
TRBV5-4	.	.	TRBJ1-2	TGTGCCAGCAGCTTGGCCAATCCAGGGGCCTATGGCTACACCTTC	CASSLANPGAYGYTF
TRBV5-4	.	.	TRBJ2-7	TGTGCCAGCAGCTCGAGCGGCCGGGTCTCCTACGAGCAGTACTTC	CASSSSGRVSYEQYF
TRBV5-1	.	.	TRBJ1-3	TGCGCCAGCAGCTTACTGAGCTCTGGAAACACCATATATTTT	CASSLLSSGNTIYF
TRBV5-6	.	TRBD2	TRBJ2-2	TGTGCCAGCAGCCGGGGGGAGTACACCGGGGAGCTGTTTTTT	CASSRGEYTGELFF
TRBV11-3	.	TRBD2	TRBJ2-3	TGTGCCAGCAGTCGGGGGGGCGGGAGCACAGATACGCAGTATTTT	CASSRGGGSTDTQYF
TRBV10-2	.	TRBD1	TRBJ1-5	TGCGCCAGCAGACAGGGGAACCAGCCCCAGCATTTT	CASRQGNQPQHF
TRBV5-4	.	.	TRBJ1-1	TGTGCCAGCAGCCAAGGACAGACGTGGGAAAACACTGAAGCTTTCTTT	CASSQGQTWENTEAFF
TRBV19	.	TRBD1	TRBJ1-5	TGTGCCAGTAGAGACAGGGAGAATCAGCCCCAGCATTTT	CASRDRENQPQHF
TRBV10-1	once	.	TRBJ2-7	TGCGCCAGCAGTGAGTCGATCGGAGGTTCCGAGCAGTACTTC	CASSESIGGSEQYF
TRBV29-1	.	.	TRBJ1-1	TGCAGCGTGACCAAGACAGTGATGAACACTGAAGCTTTCTTT	CSVTKTVMNTEAFF
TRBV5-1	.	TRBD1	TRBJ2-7	TGCGCCAGCAGCACGGACAGGGGGTCCGCCCTCTCCCTCTACGAGCAGTACTTC	CASSTDRGSALSLYEQYF
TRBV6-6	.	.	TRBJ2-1	TGTGCCAGCAGTTATCGTTCCCGGGACAACTACAATGAGCAGTTCTTC	CASSYRSRDNYNEQFF
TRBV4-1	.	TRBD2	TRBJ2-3	TGCGCCAGCAGCCCCACTAGCGCCCAACCCGGTACGCAGTATTTT	CASSPTSAQPGTQYF
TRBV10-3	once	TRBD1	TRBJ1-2	TGTGCCACCCGACAGGGAGAGGCCTATGGCTACACCTTC	CATRQGEAYGYTF
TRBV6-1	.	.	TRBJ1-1	TGTGCCAGCATGGAGGAGGTCACTGAAGCTTTCTTT	CASMEEVTEAFF
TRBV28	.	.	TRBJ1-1	TGTGCCAGCAGTTTACTAGGTTTGGAGAACACTGAAGCTTTCTTT	CASSLLGLENTEAFF
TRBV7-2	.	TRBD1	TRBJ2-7	TGTGCCAGCAGCACCCCCGACAGGGGATGGGCCTACGAGCAGTACTTC	CASSTPDRGWAYEQYF
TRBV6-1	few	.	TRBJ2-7	TGTGCCAGCAGCGTAGGGAGGCAAGGCTACGAGCAGTACTTC	CASSVGRQGYEQYF
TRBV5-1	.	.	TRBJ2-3	TGCGCCAGCAGCTTGGGGACTTTTAGCGGATCTAGCACAGATACGCAGTATTTT	CASSLGTFSGSSTDTQYF
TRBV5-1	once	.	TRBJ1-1	TGCGCCAGCAGCTCCTCCTACACTGAAGCTTTCTTT	CASSSSYTEAFF
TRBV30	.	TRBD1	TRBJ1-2	TGTGCCTGGACGGCAGGGGGCTATGGCTACACCTTC	CAWTAGGYGYTF
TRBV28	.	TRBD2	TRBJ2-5	TGTGCCAGCAGTCGATTGGGACTAGCGAAAGAGACCCAGTACTTC	CASSRLGLAKETQYF
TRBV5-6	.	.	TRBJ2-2	TGTGCCAGCAGCCCCGGGACAAGGGGCACCGGGGAGCTGTTTTTT	CASSPGTRGTGELFF
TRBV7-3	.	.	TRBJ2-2	TGTGCCAGCAGCTTCGGAGCGAACACCGGGGAGCTGTTTTTT	CASSFGANTGELFF
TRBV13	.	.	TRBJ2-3	TGTGCCAGCAGCCCCTCCTCCCTATTTGGCACAGATACGCAGTATTTT	CASSPSSLFGTDTQYF
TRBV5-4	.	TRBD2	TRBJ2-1	TGTGCCAGCAGCCTTTCGGCGGGAGGGTTTAATGAGCAGTTCTTC	CASSLSAGGFNEQFF
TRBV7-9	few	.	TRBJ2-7	TGTGCCAGCAGCTTACCTCCTTCCTACGAGCAGTACTTC	CASSLPPSYEQYF
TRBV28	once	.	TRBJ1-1	TGTGCCAGCCCTCCCAGGTTAACAGGGAGTGGCACTGAAGCTTTCTTT	CASPPRLTGSGTEAFF
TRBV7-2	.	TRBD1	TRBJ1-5	TGTGCCAGCAGCTTAAGACAGGGTTCAGATCAGCCCCAGCATTTT	CASSLRQGSDQPQHF
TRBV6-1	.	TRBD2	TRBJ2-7	TGTGCCAGCAGTGGGACTAGCGGGAGCAATCCCTACGAGCAGTACTTC	CASSGTSGSNPYEQYF